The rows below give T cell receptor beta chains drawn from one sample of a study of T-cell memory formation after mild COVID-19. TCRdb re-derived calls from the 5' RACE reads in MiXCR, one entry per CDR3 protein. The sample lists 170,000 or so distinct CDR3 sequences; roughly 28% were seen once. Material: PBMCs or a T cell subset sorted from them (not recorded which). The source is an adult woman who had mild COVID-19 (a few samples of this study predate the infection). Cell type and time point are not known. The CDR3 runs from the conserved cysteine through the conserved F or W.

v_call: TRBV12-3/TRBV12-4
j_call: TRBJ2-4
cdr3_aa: CASSFGARNIQYF

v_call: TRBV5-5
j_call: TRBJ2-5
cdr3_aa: CASTRGQPGETQYF

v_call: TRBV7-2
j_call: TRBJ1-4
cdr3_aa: CASSLAGLGKLFF

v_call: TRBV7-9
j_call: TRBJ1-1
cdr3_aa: CASSFGGSGPEAFF

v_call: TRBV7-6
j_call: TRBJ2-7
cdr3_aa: CASSQLSGNNEQYF

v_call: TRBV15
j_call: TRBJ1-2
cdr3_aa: CATSLMGASSGYTF

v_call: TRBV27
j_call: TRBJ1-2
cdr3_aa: CASSLGANYGYTF

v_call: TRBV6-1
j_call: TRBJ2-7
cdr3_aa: CASSLPYGQGAPREQYF

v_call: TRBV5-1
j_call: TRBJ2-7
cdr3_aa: CASSLGHRGNEQYF

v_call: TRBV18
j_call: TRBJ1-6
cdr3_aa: CASSPRAEGNSPLHF

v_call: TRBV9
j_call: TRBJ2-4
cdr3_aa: CASSATGLAESKNIQYF

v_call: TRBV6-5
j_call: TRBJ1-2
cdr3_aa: CASRGQGHGYTF

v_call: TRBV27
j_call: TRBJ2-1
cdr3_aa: CASSLSKGPTRQFF

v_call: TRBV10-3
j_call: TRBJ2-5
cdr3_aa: CAISESIVDSGKETQYF

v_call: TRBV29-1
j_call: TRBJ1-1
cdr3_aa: CSVEGAAFF

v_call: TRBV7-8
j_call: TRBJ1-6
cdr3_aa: CASSSRDNSPLHF

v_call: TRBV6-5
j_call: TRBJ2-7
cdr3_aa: CASSYSQGAYEQYF

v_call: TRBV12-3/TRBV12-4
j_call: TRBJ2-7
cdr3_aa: CASRPGLGLYEQYF

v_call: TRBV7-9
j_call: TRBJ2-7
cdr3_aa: CASSPRELNYEQYF

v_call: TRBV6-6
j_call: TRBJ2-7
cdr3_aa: CALGGLGQYEQYF

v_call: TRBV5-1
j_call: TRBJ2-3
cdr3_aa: CASSPGEGGSTQYF

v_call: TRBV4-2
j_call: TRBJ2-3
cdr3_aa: CASSQGSHSADTQYF

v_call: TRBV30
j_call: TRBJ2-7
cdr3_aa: CAWSNGLAVSYEQYF

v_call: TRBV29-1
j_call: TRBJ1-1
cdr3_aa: CSVEGRVMNTEAFF

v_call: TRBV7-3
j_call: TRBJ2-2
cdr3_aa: CASSLNMRGTGELFF

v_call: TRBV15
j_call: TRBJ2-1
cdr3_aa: CATSPRTSGGFFFYNEQFF

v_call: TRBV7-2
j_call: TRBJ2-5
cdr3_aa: CASSQHPGSQETQYF

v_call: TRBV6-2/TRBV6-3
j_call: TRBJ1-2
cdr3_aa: CASSPGGFSYGYTF

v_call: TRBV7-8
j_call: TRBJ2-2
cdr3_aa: CASKAGEDGTGELFF

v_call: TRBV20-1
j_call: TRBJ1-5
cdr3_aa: CSATDRDQPQHF

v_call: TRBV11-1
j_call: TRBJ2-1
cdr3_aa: CASSQTGTGHNEQFF

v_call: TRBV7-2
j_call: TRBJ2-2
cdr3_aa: CASSLGGVRGISGELFF

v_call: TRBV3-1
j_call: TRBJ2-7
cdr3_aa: CASSPRTSGGRSYEQYF